The clone carrying this T cell receptor (beta chain) was seen only once. Some clones are missing from TCRdb's copy, which holds only in-frame ones; the method was immunoSEQ multiplex PCR. The profile shows fewer than 200,000 clones, around nine tenths of them singletons. The Seattle patients, enrolled during active infection, were followed longitudinally. The data were taken from a study of blood T cell repertoires in COVID-19. The specimen was peripheral blood. This sequence was found in a woman over 75 with COVID-19, enrolled during active disease.

CDR3 loop: CASSLARAGELFF. Written as DNA, the CDR3 is TGTGCCAGCAGCTTAGCGCGGGCCGGGGAGCTGTTTTTT. The V gene is TRBV7-6, the J gene TRBJ2-2; possible D gene TRBD2, 5 bases. Per the germline V gene, CDR1 is SGHVS and CDR2 is FNYEAQ. The length of the CDR3 is 13 residues. Trimming took off 0 bases at V and 6 bases at J, with 5 bases between the two ends.